These 27 T cell receptor beta chains were sequenced from one sample in a study of T cell responses to AZD1222 COVID-19 vaccine. The repertoire was sequenced with immunoSEQ multiplex PCR; TCRdb's copy has only in-frame clones and lacks some. Of 90,000 to 150,000 clones in the sample, roughly 91% are singletons; the top ten hold roughly 1.3%. Sample: peripheral blood, taken on day 0 of AZD1222 vaccination. These receptors all come from an adult in good health.

The rearrangement links TRBV15 to TRBJ1-2; D may be TRBD1 (6 bases). Germline V gives CDR1 LNHNV, CDR2 YYDKDF (reference sequence). This CDR3 has 15 amino acids. The V end lost 4 bases, the J end lost 2 bases, and 14 bases lay between the germline ends. The CDR3 nucleotides are TGTGCCACCAGCATCAGGCAGGGGCCAAACTATGGCTACACCTTC. Amino acids: CATSIRQGPNYGYTF.

The chain joins TRBV10-3 to TRBJ2-1; the D gene is possibly TRBD2 (5 bases). V lost 4 bases to trimming and J lost 5 bases, with 18 bases between them. Per the germline V gene, CDR1 is ENHRY and CDR2 is SYGVKD. The CDR3 contains 16 residues. CDR3 nucleotide sequence: TGTGCCATCAGTGGTCAACTAGATCCGACGAACAATGAGCAGTTCTTC. Translating gives CAISGQLDPTNNEQFF.

The chain employs TRBV7-8 and TRBJ1-6; weak D call: TRBD1 (5 bases). CDR3 length equals 16 residues. Germline lookup yields CDR1 SGHVS and CDR2 FQNEAQ. Trimming removed 2 bases from V and 8 bases from J, with 16 bases in between. The chain's CDR3 is CASSLIGAGRHSPLHF. CDR3 DNA: TGTGCCAGCAGCTTAATAGGGGCAGGGAGGCATTCACCCCTCCACTTT. Looking up the rest from reference TRBV7-8 and TRBJ1-6 gives the full variable domain: GAGVSQSPRYKVAKRGQDVALRCDPISGHVSLFWYQQALGQGPEFLTYFQNEAQLDKSGLPSDRFFAERPEGSVSTLKIQRTQQEDSAVYLCASSLIGAGRHSPLHFGNGTRLTVT.

This sequence joins TRBV2 and TRBJ1-1; TRBD1 aligns across 8 bases. In germline, CDR1 is SNHLY, CDR2 FYNNEI. V lost 5 bases and J lost 3; bases outside the gene matches: 14. This CDR3 comprises 17 residues. The CDR3 DNA reads as TGTGCCAGCAGTAGACCCCGGACAGGGAGGAGGTACACTGAAGCTTTCTTT. Amino acid sequence: CASSRPRTGRRYTEAFF. Combining the CDR3 with reference TRBV2 and TRBJ1-1 gives the whole variable domain EPEVTQTPSHQVTQMGQEVILRCVPISNHLYFYWYRQILGQKVEFLVSFYNNEISEKSEIFDDQFSVERPDGSNFTLKIRSTKLEDSAMYFCASSRPRTGRRYTEAFFGQGTRLTVV.

This rearrangement joins TRBV18 to TRBJ1-4; D gene unclear. The CDR3 consists of 19 residues. The V end was cut by 0 bases, the J end by 7 bases, with 24 bases between. Germline lookup yields CDR1 KGHSH and CDR2 LQKENI. The CDR3 nucleotides are TGTGCCAGCTCACCACCGGCGGGAGCAGTAAAGGGAGGTCTTGAAAAACTGTTTTTT. Its translation: CASSPPAGAVKGGLEKLFF.

The rearrangement joins TRBV10-1 to TRBJ2-3, with D unclear. The V end was cut by 3 bases, the J end by 4 bases, with 14 bases between. The length of the CDR3 is 15 residues. Germline V CDR1 and CDR2: WNHNN, SYGVQD (reference sequence). The CDR3 spells CASSDPASAADTQYF. The CDR3 bases are TGCGCCAGCAGTGATCCGGCTAGTGCGGCAGATACGCAGTATTTT.

The chain links TRBV20-1 to TRBJ2-7; tentatively, D is TRBD2 (6 bases). V lost 3 bases to trimming and J lost 1 base, with 16 bases between them. CDR3 length: 15 amino acids. Germline CDR1 is DFQATT and CDR2 is SNEGSKA (reference sequence). The CDR3 spells CSASYRGAGSYEQYF. The CDR3 DNA reads TGCAGTGCTAGTTATCGGGGAGCGGGTTCCTACGAGCAGTACTTC.

The chain recombines TRBV12-5 with TRBJ1-3, with D perhaps TRBD1 (6 bases). The CDR3 has 14 residues. Germline V gene lookup returns CDR1 LGHNT and CDR2 FRNRAP. The V and J ends lost 2 bases and 1 base respectively, with 6 bases between them. CDR3 sequence reads: CASGLTGSGNTIYF. CDR3 DNA sequence: TGTGCTAGTGGTTTGACAGGGTCTGGAAACACCATATATTTT.

The CDR3 sequence: CASSVMSGGSNEKLFF. CDR3 sequence (DNA): TGTGCCAGCAGCGTAATGAGTGGGGGTAGTAATGAAAAACTGTTTTTT. The chain is built from TRBV9 and TRBJ1-4, with a tentative D call TRBD1 (5 bases). Trimming took 1 base from V and 4 from J, leaving 14 bases between them. Germline V lookup: CDR1 SGDLS, CDR2 YYNGEE. The CDR3 has 16 residues.

This clone was seen a handful of times. This chain uses TRBV5-1 with TRBJ1-1; D is possibly TRBD1 (6 bases). The CDR3 length is 14 residues. The germline V and J ends were trimmed by 0 bases and 4 bases, with 10 bases remaining between them. CDR1 and CDR2 (germline): SGHRS, YFSETQ. CDR3 region: CASSLVGGGTEAFF. The CDR3 nucleotides read TGCGCCAGCAGCTTGGTAGGGGGAGGCACTGAAGCTTTCTTT.

V and J are TRBV11-2 and TRBJ2-1; 7 nucleotides match TRBD1. The V gene's germline CDR1 is SGHAT and CDR2 FQNNGV. The CDR3 has 13 amino acids. V shed 5 bases and J 4 bases; nucleotides not matched to a gene: 2. CDR3 sequence: CASSRDRYNEQFF. In DNA form, the CDR3 reads TGTGCCAGCAGCCGGGACAGATACAATGAGCAGTTCTTC.

This rearrangement joins TRBV6-5 to TRBJ1-1, with 8 bases identical to TRBD1. This CDR3 is 14 amino acids long. After removal of 5 bases from V and 10 bases from J, the junction contained 12 bases not matched to a gene. Germline V gene data show CDR1 as MNHEY and CDR2 as SVGAGI. For the CDR3, the DNA is TGTGCCAGCAGTCGGACAGGGCAGCTCCCTGGAGCTTTCTTT. Encoded protein: CASSRTGQLPGAFF.

This clone was detected only once. The V call is TRBV23-1, the J call TRBJ1-1, with 8 positions matching TRBD1. TRBV23-1 is noted as an ORF with a role that remains uncertain. V shed 1 base and J 5 bases; nucleotides not matched to a gene: 12. The CDR3 extends over 17 amino acids. In DNA form, the CDR3 reads TGCGCCAGCAGTCAATATCCATCACAGGGGGTTTGGACTGAAGCTTTCTTT. Protein product: CASSQYPSQGVWTEAFF.

V gene TRBV5-8 combines with J gene TRBJ1-3; possibly TRBD1 for D (5 bases). Germline CDR1 reads SGHTS; CDR2 reads YDEGEE. Trimming removed 4 bases from V and 9 bases from J, with 17 bases in between. The CDR3 length is 14 residues. The CDR3 coding sequence is TGTGCCAGCAGCCCGGACAATGAAGGACCCACCATATATTTT. Protein sequence: CASSPDNEGPTIYF.

This sequence joins TRBV5-1 and TRBJ1-4; possible D gene TRBD1, 5 bases. Trimming removed 4 bases from V and 8 bases from J, with 12 bases in between. Germline V gives CDR1 SGHRS, CDR2 YFSETQ. CDR3 length: 13 amino acids. CDR3 sequence: CASSRGTAEKLFF. The CDR3 DNA reads as TGCGCCAGCAGCCGTGGGACCGCCGAAAAACTGTTTTTT. The full variable domain, in which reference TRBV5-1 and TRBJ1-4 provide the parts outside the CDR3, is KAGVTQTPRYLIKTRGQQVTLSCSPISGHRSVSWYQQTPGQGLQFLFEYFSETQRNKGNFPGRFSGRQFSNSRSEMNVSTLELGDSALYLCASSRGTAEKLFFGSGTQLSVL.

The chain combines TRBV2 with TRBJ1-2, with no clear D. The CDR3 extends over 15 amino acids. The germline V gene has CDR1 SNHLY and CDR2 FYNNEI. V lost 2 bases to trimming and J lost 4 bases, with 14 bases between them. The CDR3 region has the DNA TGTGCCAGCAGTGAAATGGTGGACTCGGTCTATGGCTACACCTTC. Protein product: CASSEMVDSVYGYTF.

The rearrangement links TRBV19 to TRBJ2-5; tentatively, D is TRBD2 (7 bases). CDR3 length: 15 residues. Germline-derived CDR1 and CDR2 are LNHDA and SQIVND (reference sequence). V was cut by 1 base and J by 5 bases, with 14 bases left in between. DNA of the CDR3: TGTGCCAGTAGTATAGTGAAGGGGGGGTATGAGACCCAGTACTTC. It encodes CASSIVKGGYETQYF.

CDR3: CASSPGASFIGTEAFF. Here the CDR3 DNA reads TGCGCCAGCAGCCCAGGGGCCAGCTTCATAGGCACTGAAGCTTTCTTT. The gene calls are TRBV4-3 and TRBJ1-1; TRBD1 is a possible D gene (6 bases). The CDR3 is made up of 16 amino acids. The germline V and J ends were trimmed by 4 bases and 4 bases, with 19 bases remaining between them. The germline V gene encodes CDR1 LGHNA and CDR2 YSLEER.

This sequence joins TRBV2 and TRBJ1-5; D unclear. The CDR3 length is 16 residues. Trimming took 6 bases from V and 2 from J, leaving 17 bases between them. The germline V gene has CDR1 SNHLY and CDR2 FYNNEI. CDR3 coding DNA: TGTGCCAGCAGCTTGGACCGGGCATTCGGCAATCAGCCCCAGCATTTT. This gives the protein CASSLDRAFGNQPQHF.

This rearrangement joins TRBV5-1 to TRBJ2-3; 7 nucleotides match TRBD1. Germline V CDR1 and CDR2: SGHRS, YFSETQ. The CDR3 is 13 amino acids. Unmatched junction bases numbered 6, after V lost 5 bases and J lost 6 bases. The CDR3 sequence: CASSPRQGDTQYF. In nucleotides, the CDR3 is TGCGCCAGCAGTCCCAGACAGGGCGATACGCAGTATTTT.

Of note for this clone: This likely comes from a read error, as the CDR3 has no conserved phenylalanine or tryptophan at its end. The J gene is TRBJ2-3, the V gene TRBV6-2 or TRBV6-3, with 13 bases that match TRBD2. The CDR3 is made up of 15 amino acids. Germline-derived CDR1 and CDR2 are MNHEY and SVGEGT. V dropped 6 bases and J dropped 3; count of bases not matched to a gene: 3. Written as DNA, the CDR3 is TGTGCCAGCAGCCCGACTAGCGGGGGGACAGATACGCAGTATTCT. Residues: CASSPTSGGTDTQYS.

The rearrangement joins TRBV9 to TRBJ1-6; D remains unclear. V lost 0 bases and J lost 7, with 8 bases in between. Per germline, CDR1 SGDLS and CDR2 YYNGEE. This CDR3 region has 14 residues. This CDR3 reads CASSVAAINSPLHF. The CDR3 DNA reads TGTGCCAGCAGCGTAGCAGCTATCAATTCACCCCTCCACTTT.

In DNA form, the CDR3 reads TGTGCCAGTAGTATGGTCGGGGGGCGAATGAGGGGCTACACCTTC. Translated, it gives CASSMVGGRMRGYTF. J is TRBJ1-2 and V is TRBV19; the D gene is possibly TRBD1 (6 bases). The CDR3 is 15 residues long. From germline, CDR1 is LNHDA and CDR2 SQIVND (reference sequence). V lost 3 bases, J lost 8 bases, and 19 bases lay in between. Using reference TRBV19 and TRBJ1-2 for the parts outside the CDR3, the full variable domain is DGGITQSPKYLFRKEGQNVTLSCEQNLNHDAMYWYRQDPGQGLRLIYYSQIVNDFQKGDIAEGYSVSREKKESFPLTVTSAQKNPTAFYLCASSMVGGRMRGYTFGSGTRLTVV.

The chain couples TRBV4-1 to TRBJ1-4; the D gene is possibly TRBD1 (6 bases). CDR1 and CDR2 from the germline V gene are MGHRA and YSYEKL. The CDR3 totals 15 residues. Trimming took off 1 base at V and 7 bases at J, with 13 bases between the two ends. The CDR3 nucleotides are TGCGCCAGCAGCCAAGCCCCAGGGGAGGGTGAAAAACTGTTTTTT. It is translated as CASSQAPGEGEKLFF.

V usage is TRBV5-1 and J usage is TRBJ1-6; TRBD1 matches at 9 bases. The V gene end was trimmed by 3 bases and the J gene end by 12 bases; junction bases not matched to a gene: 4. This CDR3 has 13 amino acids. Germline CDR1 and CDR2: SGHRS and YFSETQ. CDR3 amino acids: CASSSGTGQPLHF. CDR3 DNA: TGCGCCAGCAGCTCCGGGACAGGGCAACCCCTCCACTTT. The entire variable domain, with the rest obtained from reference TRBV5-1 and TRBJ1-6, is as follows: KAGVTQTPRYLIKTRGQQVTLSCSPISGHRSVSWYQQTPGQGLQFLFEYFSETQRNKGNFPGRFSGRQFSNSRSEMNVSTLELGDSALYLCASSSGTGQPLHFGNGTRLTVT.

The V and J genes are TRBV5-8 and TRBJ2-5, with TRBD1 as a possible D gene (5 bases). Germline CDR1 and CDR2: SGHTS and YDEGEE. V lost 2 bases, J lost 3 bases, and 14 bases lay in between. CDR3 length equals 15 residues. The CDR3 sequence: CASSFADRMEETQYF. The CDR3 DNA is TGTGCCAGCAGCTTCGCCGACAGAATGGAAGAGACCCAGTACTTC.

This chain connects TRBV30 to TRBJ1-1, with no clear D. This CDR3 has 14 residues. The ends were cut back, 0 bases at V and 1 base at J, with 9 bases in the middle. CDR1 and CDR2 (germline): GTSNPN, SVGIG (reference sequence). In nucleotides, the CDR3 is TGTGCCTGGAGTGTATCGGGAGGGAACACTGAAGCTTTCTTT. It encodes CAWSVSGGNTEAFF.